The 28 T cell receptor beta chains presented below share a single source sample, sequenced in a study of T cells in Graves' hyperthyroidism and ophthalmopathy. The investigators amplified TCR beta CDR3 regions from RNA transcripts. In the first-round RT-PCR of the TCR CDR3, the HTBI primer set was used. One entry per CDR3 protein, called by TCRdb with MiXCR from the multiplex PCR reads. The table records roughly 290,000 distinct CDR3 sequences, 13% of them present only once. The sample was blood. The receptors shown here come from a woman aged 25 to 39 with Graves' hyperthyroidism that later progressed to Graves' ophthalmopathy.

This clonotype was detected ten times or more. The J gene is TRBJ1-5, the V gene TRBV7-2, with D tentatively TRBD1 (5 bases). The germline gives CDR1 SGHTA, CDR2 FQGNSA. The CDR3 contains 15 residues. V was trimmed by 5 bases and J by 6 bases, leaving 17 bases between them. CDR3: CASSLGGEGGQPQHF. CDR3 sequence (DNA): TGTGCCAGCAGCCTTGGGGGGGAGGGCGGTCAGCCCCAGCATTTT.

This clonotype was picked up a small number of times. The chain carries TRBV10-3 and TRBJ2-7; no firm D call. Germline loops: CDR1 ENHRY, CDR2 SYGVKD. The CDR3 loop spans 12 amino acids. V gave up 6 bases and J gave up 5 bases, with 11 bases separating them. CDR3 in amino acids: CAISQSIDEQYF. For the CDR3, the DNA is TGTGCCATCAGCCAGTCAATCGACGAGCAGTACTTC.

About this clonotype: This may be a read error: a much more frequent sequence differs by one nucleotide. The rearrangement joins TRBV4-1 to TRBJ2-7, with D possibly TRBD1 on 5 matching bases. This CDR3 spans 17 amino acids. Germline V gene data show CDR1 as MGHRA and CDR2 as YSYEKL. The CDR3 DNA reads TGCGCCAGCAGCCAAGGGGAATGGGGCAGTAGCTCCTACGTGCAGTACTTC. Protein product: CASSQGEWGSSSYVQYF.

This clonotype has only a few counts. The genes are TRBV20-1 and TRBJ2-2; D remains unclear. CDR3 size: 12 residues. Germline assignment: CDR1 DFQATT and CDR2 SNEGSKA (reference sequence). V lost 5 bases to trimming and J lost 7 bases, with 11 bases between them. CDR3 coding DNA: TGCAGTGCTCCTAGAATGTGCGGGGAGCTGTTTTTT. Translated, it gives CSAPRMCGELFF.

This clonotype showed up just once. The chain couples TRBV15 to TRBJ1-1, with D possibly TRBD1 on 5 matching bases. The CDR3 has 15 residues. Germline lookup yields CDR1 LNHNV and CDR2 YYDKDF (reference sequence). The V gene lost 3 bases and the J gene lost 10 bases, with 21 bases spanning the gap. CDR3 loop: CATSRDWGNGLSAFF. The CDR3 coding sequence is TGTGCCACCAGCAGGGACTGGGGGAACGGTCTTTCAGCTTTCTTT.

This sequence joins TRBV2 and TRBJ1-4; TRBD1 might be the D (5 bases). This CDR3 comprises 15 residues. Germline-derived CDR1 and CDR2 are SNHLY and FYNNEI. V was trimmed by 6 bases and J by 0 bases, leaving 11 bases between them. The CDR3 reads CASRQGATTNEKLFF. Written as DNA, the CDR3 is TGTGCCAGCAGGCAAGGGGCAACAACTAATGAAAAACTGTTTTTT.

This clonotype was observed many times. The rearrangement links TRBV20-1 to TRBJ2-7; TRBD1 might be the D (6 bases). The length of the CDR3 is 13 residues. The V gene's germline CDR1 is DFQATT and CDR2 SNEGSKA (reference sequence). V gave up 7 bases and J gave up 3 bases, with 16 bases separating them. The CDR3 region is CSVPYRDHYEQYF. CDR3 sequence (DNA): TGCAGTGTTCCCTACAGGGATCACTACGAGCAGTACTTC.

This clonotype was counted ten times or more. The gene calls are TRBV20-1 and TRBJ2-5, with 7 bases fitting TRBD1. The CDR3 totals 13 residues. V was pared by 4 bases and J by 4 bases, with 6 bases of the junction left unmatched. The germline V gene encodes CDR1 DFQATT and CDR2 SNEGSKA (reference sequence). CDR3 sequence: CSAIDRAGETQYF. In DNA, the CDR3 is TGCAGTGCTATAGACAGGGCCGGAGAGACCCAGTACTTC.

This clonotype was counted many times. The chain employs TRBV27 and TRBJ1-2, with 10 bases aligning to TRBD1. Germline V gene lookup returns CDR1 MNHEY and CDR2 SMNVEV (reference sequence). With V trimmed by 4 bases and J by 9 bases, 8 bases remained unmatched. The length of the CDR3 is 14 residues. CDR3 sequence (DNA): TGTGCCAGCAGTTCAAGGACAGGGGGTTTTAGCTACACCTTC. This translates into CASSSRTGGFSYTF.

The chain joins TRBV28 to TRBJ2-7; 7 bases map to TRBD2. The germline CDR1 and CDR2 sequences are MDHEN and SYDVKM. The CDR3 is made up of 14 amino acids. V lost 6 bases, J lost 1 base, and 6 bases stayed unmatched. CDR3 amino acids: CASRLAEGSYEQYF. Written as DNA, the CDR3 is TGTGCCAGCAGGCTAGCGGAGGGATCCTACGAGCAGTACTTC.

The V and J genes are TRBV7-9 and TRBJ2-3; D is undetermined. The germline V gene encodes CDR1 SEHNR and CDR2 FQNEAQ (reference sequence). V dropped 5 bases and J dropped 2 bases, with 14 bases sitting between them. This CDR3 has 15 residues. CDR3 coding DNA: TGTGCCAGCAGCCGACCAGAGGACCTCACAGATACGCAGTATTTT. Its protein product is CASSRPEDLTDTQYF.

This clonotype was counted many times. The chain has TRBV7-3 and TRBJ2-2, with D maybe TRBD1 (6 bases). The germline V and J ends were trimmed by 3 bases and 5 bases, with 13 bases remaining between them. The CDR3 is 15 amino acids. The germline V gene encodes CDR1 SGHTA and CDR2 FQGTGA. The CDR3 DNA sequence: TGTGCCAGCAGCTTGGGGGACACTAGGACCGGGGAGCTGTTTTTT. Its translation is CASSLGDTRTGELFF.

This clonotype was seen ten or more times. The chain is built from TRBV27 and TRBJ1-4; tentatively, D is TRBD1 (6 bases). The CDR3 consists of 15 residues. Trimming stripped 4 bases from V and 8 bases from J, with 17 bases between. Germline V gene data show CDR1 as MNHEY and CDR2 as SMNVEV (reference sequence). CDR3 in amino acids: CASSSNQFGGEKLFF. The CDR3 DNA reads as TGTGCCAGCAGTTCTAACCAATTCGGGGGCGAAAAACTGTTTTTT.

This clonotype was seen only a few times. CDR3 region: CASSLVRSPYEQYF. The CDR3 nucleotides read TGTGCCAGCAGCTTAGTACGGTCCCCTTACGAGCAGTACTTC. The chain combines TRBV11-2 with TRBJ2-7; D ambiguous. Germline CDR1 and CDR2: SGHAT and FQNNGV. The length of the CDR3 is 14 residues. V shed 1 base and J shed 4 bases, with 11 bases lying between them. Using reference TRBV11-2 and TRBJ2-7 for the parts outside the CDR3, the full variable domain is EAGVAQSPRYKIIEKRQSVAFWCNPISGHATLYWYQQILGQGPKLLIQFQNNGVVDDSQLPKDRFSAERLKGVDSTLKIQPAKLEDSAVYLCASSLVRSPYEQYFGPGTRLTVT.

This rearrangement joins TRBV3-1 to TRBJ1-3; D possibly corresponds to TRBD1 (6 bases). Germline V CDR1 and CDR2: LGHDT, YNNKEL (reference sequence). The CDR3 loop spans 21 amino acids. Trimming took off 1 base at V and 3 bases at J, with 28 bases between the two ends. CDR3 in DNA: TGTGCCAGCAGCCAAGCGACTAAGGTGGCAGGGGTTTGTAAGAATGGAAACACCATATATTTT. Its translation: CASSQATKVAGVCKNGNTIYF.

This chain's CDR3 is CASNEGYSGANVLTF. The CDR3 coding sequence is TGTGCCAGTAATGAGGGTTACTCTGGGGCCAACGTCCTGACTTTC. This chain joins TRBV19 and TRBJ2-6; D possibly corresponds to TRBD2 (5 bases). The CDR3 runs to 15 residues. Between the trimmed V and J ends, which lost 7 bases and 0 bases, there was a span of 10 bases. Germline CDR1 reads LNHDA; CDR2 reads SQIVND (reference sequence). Complete variable domain (other parts from reference TRBV19 and TRBJ2-6): DGGITQSPKYLFRKEGQNVTLSCEQNLNHDAMYWYRQDPGQGLRLIYYSQIVNDFQKGDIAEGYSVSREKKESFPLTVTSAQKNPTAFYLCASNEGYSGANVLTFGAGSRLTVL.

This clonotype was observed a handful of times. The chain recombines TRBV20-1 with TRBJ2-5, with D maybe TRBD1 (5 bases). Trimming pared 0 bases from V and 6 bases from J, leaving 14 bases between. CDR1 and CDR2 from the germline V gene are DFQATT and SNEGSKA (reference sequence). There are 14 residues in the CDR3. The CDR3 is CSARDRAGLKTQYF. For the CDR3, the DNA is TGCAGTGCTAGAGATCGGGCAGGGCTAAAGACCCAGTACTTC.

V and J are TRBV25-1 and TRBJ2-6, with D perhaps matching TRBD2 (6 bases). Germline V gene data show CDR1 as MGHDK and CDR2 as SYGVNS. Trimming stripped 2 bases from V and 4 bases from J, with 12 bases between. The CDR3 covers 16 residues. CDR3 in amino acids: CASSETGVTGANVLTF. CDR3 DNA: TGTGCCAGCAGTGAAACGGGAGTAACCGGGGCCAACGTCCTGACTTTC. Variable domain in full (rest from reference TRBV25-1 and TRBJ2-6): EADIYQTPRYLVIGTGKKITLECSQTMGHDKMYWYQQDPGMELHLIHYSYGVNSTEKGDLSSESTVSRIRTEHFPLTLESARPSHTSQYLCASSETGVTGANVLTFGAGSRLTVL.

This sequence joins TRBV14 and TRBJ2-7; D is ambiguous. Trimming shortened V by 0 bases and J by 2 bases, and 8 bases separated the two germline ends. This CDR3 is built from 14 residues. Per germline, CDR1 SGHDN and CDR2 FVKESK. The CDR3 sequence is CASSQEILAYEQYF. CDR3 nucleotides: TGTGCCAGCAGCCAAGAAATCCTAGCCTACGAGCAGTACTTC.

This clonotype was recorded a few times. CDR3 loop: CATSRDRGGGYTF. The CDR3 DNA is TGTGCCACCAGCAGAGATCGTGGGGGTGGCTACACCTTC. The gene calls are TRBV15 and TRBJ1-2; TRBD1 might be the D (5 bases). CDR1 and CDR2 from the germline V gene are LNHNV and YYDKDF (reference sequence). V lost 0 bases and J lost 7, with 9 bases in between. The CDR3 consists of 13 residues.

Ten or more counts support this clonotype. The V gene is TRBV10-3, the J gene TRBJ1-2; weak D call: TRBD1 (5 bases). Trimming left V 9 bases short and J 6 bases short, with 11 bases between. Germline CDR1 and CDR2: ENHRY and SYGVKD. This CDR3 is 11 amino acids long. This CDR3 reads CAMLGGNGYTF. The CDR3 DNA reads as TGTGCCATGTTGGGGGGGAATGGCTACACCTTC.

This clonotype was found many times. The chain joins TRBV28 to TRBJ2-4; either TRBD1 or TRBD2 may supply D (5 bases each). The V end lost 6 bases, the J end lost 9 bases, and 9 bases lay between the germline ends. CDR1 and CDR2 (germline): MDHEN, SYDVKM. The CDR3 totals 11 residues. This CDR3 reads CASRGEGIQYF. The CDR3 bases are TGTGCCAGCAGGGGGGAAGGCATTCAGTACTTC.

This clonotype was recorded a few times. The V call is TRBV15, the J call TRBJ2-7; possibly TRBD1 for D (6 bases). V lost 0 bases and J 5 bases, leaving 17 bases between the germline ends. This CDR3 comprises 16 residues. Per the germline V gene, CDR1 is LNHNV and CDR2 is YYDKDF (reference sequence). The CDR3 protein is CATSRDRGGVWDEQYF. The CDR3 nucleotides are TGTGCCACCAGCAGAGATCGTGGGGGCGTCTGGGACGAGCAGTACTTC.

The chain uses TRBV20-1 and TRBJ2-7; 8 bases match TRBD1. There are 12 residues in the CDR3. Germline-derived CDR1 and CDR2 are DFQATT and SNEGSKA (reference sequence). J lost 6 bases, V lost 7 bases, and 8 bases had no gene match. CDR3 loop: CSGSGQGAEQYF. The CDR3 DNA sequence: TGCAGTGGGTCTGGACAGGGTGCCGAGCAGTACTTC.

Concerning this clonotype itself: A much bigger clone sits one base away, suggesting this may be a read error. The chain uses TRBV24-1 and TRBJ2-7; TRBD1 matches at 8 bases. The CDR3 spans 13 residues. J was trimmed by 3 bases and V by 10 bases; bases with no gene match: 7. CDR1 and CDR2 from the germline V gene are KGHDR and SFDVKD. CDR3 bases: TGTGCCACTATGGGACAGGACAACTACGAGCAGTACTTC. This codes for CATMGQDNYEQYF.

At least ten counts were recorded for this clonotype. The rearrangement uses TRBV7-2 and TRBJ1-1; TRBD1 might be the D (5 bases). The V end lost 6 bases, the J end lost 11 bases, and 19 bases lay between the germline ends. CDR3 length equals 13 residues. CDR1 and CDR2 from the germline V gene are SGHTA and FQGNSA. The CDR3 DNA sequence: TGTGCCAGCAGTCAATTAGCAGGGTTGAACGCTTTCTTT. Translating it yields CASSQLAGLNAFF.

This clonotype was picked up one time. A read error may explain this, as a much larger clone is one base away. The conserved final phenylalanine or tryptophan is absent from the CDR3, which likely points to a read error. The rearrangement joins TRBV7-3 to TRBJ2-7, with a weak D call TRBD2 (6 bases). CDR1 is SGHTA and CDR2 is FQGTGA in the germline V gene. The CDR3 totals 14 residues. Trimming cost V 5 bases and J 2 bases, with 13 bases left between them. The CDR3 bases are TGTGCCAGCAGCGTCACTAGCAGTACCTACGAGCAGTACTCC. Translated: CASSVTSSTYEQYS.

This clonotype came up many times. The chain joins TRBV7-8 to TRBJ2-7; D ambiguous. This CDR3 has 13 amino acids. V lost 3 bases and J lost 3, with 9 bases in between. Germline lookup yields CDR1 SGHVS and CDR2 FQNEAQ. CDR3 residues: CASSFKRFYEQYF. DNA of the CDR3: TGTGCCAGCAGCTTCAAGAGGTTCTACGAGCAGTACTTC.